These 26 T cell receptor beta chains originate from one sample sequenced in a study of CD8+CD57+ T cells in acquired aplastic anemia. For CDR3 and TCR beta VDJ profiling, genomic DNA was the template used. TCRdb independently ran MiXCR on the reads; one entry per CDR3 protein. The sample shows around 170,000 distinct CDR3 sequences, approximately 48% of them seen only once. CD8+CD57+ cell expansion had been shown by flow cytometry in patients chosen for sequencing. Sequencing used sorted CD4+, CD8+, or CD8+CD57+ T cells (not recorded which) from PBMCs. Receptors were obtained from a human donor with aplastic anemia.

V usage is TRBV20-1 and J usage is TRBJ1-5; no clear D. Trimming cost V 6 bases and J 5 bases, with 17 bases left between them. The CDR3 is 14 amino acids. Germline V gives CDR1 DFQATT, CDR2 SNEGSKA (reference sequence). As DNA, the CDR3 is TGCAGTGCAACGGGCCCCGTCCCATATCAGCCCCAGCATTTT. This encodes CSATGPVPYQPQHF.

This clonotype was counted a few times. The V and J genes are TRBV4-1 and TRBJ2-3; 12 nucleotides align to TRBD2. Per germline, CDR1 MGHRA and CDR2 YSYEKL. V trimming: 4 bases; J trimming: 2 bases; junction bases outside the gene matches: 4. CDR3 length: 16 amino acids. The CDR3 DNA sequence: TGCGCCAGCAGCCGACGACTAGCGGGGGACACAGATACGCAGTATTTT. This encodes CASSRRLAGDTDTQYF.

The chain combines TRBV19 with TRBJ1-2; no reliable D call. Trimming stripped 7 bases from V and 6 bases from J, with 3 bases between. Germline loops: CDR1 LNHDA, CDR2 SQIVND (reference sequence). The CDR3 length is 9 residues. The chain's CDR3 is CASTDGYTF. The CDR3 DNA sequence: TGTGCCAGTACGGATGGCTACACCTTC.

This clonotype was detected a few times. V gene TRBV7-2 combines with J gene TRBJ2-1, with 9 bases aligning to TRBD1. Trimming at V came to 6 bases and at J to 6 bases, leaving 3 bases not matched to a gene. Germline CDR1 SGHTA, CDR2 FQGNSA. The CDR3 contains 13 residues. The CDR3, as DNA: TGTGCCAGCAGTCCGGGACAGGGCAATGAGCAGTTCTTC. Translated: CASSPGQGNEQFF.

The sample holds many counts of this clonotype. This chain links TRBV7-2 with TRBJ2-3; D could derive from TRBD1 or TRBD2 (5 bases each). Trimming cost V 5 bases and J 2 bases, with 14 bases left between them. The CDR3 has 15 amino acids. Germline values: CDR1 SGHTA, CDR2 FQGNSA. CDR3 sequence: CASSPGTPYTDTQYF. The CDR3 DNA follows: TGTGCCAGCAGCCCCGGGACGCCCTACACAGATACGCAGTATTTT.

J is TRBJ1-2 and V is TRBV19; 9 nucleotides line up with TRBD1. V was clipped by 3 bases and J by 7 bases; unmatched bases: 6. The CDR3 runs to 14 residues. From germline, CDR1 is LNHDA and CDR2 SQIVND (reference sequence). CDR3 sequence: CASSIPWDRAGYTF. The CDR3 region has the DNA TGTGCCAGTAGTATTCCCTGGGACAGGGCTGGCTACACCTTC.

A few counts support this clonotype. This may be a read error: a much more frequent sequence differs by one nucleotide. The chain carries TRBV20-1 and TRBJ2-1, with 7 bases identical to TRBD2. Germline CDR1 and CDR2: DFQATT and SNEGSKA (reference sequence). After removal of 2 bases from V and 7 bases from J, the junction contained 8 bases not matched to a gene. The CDR3 runs to 14 residues. The chain's CDR3 is CSARTGGSFNEQFF. The CDR3 DNA sequence: TGCAGTGCTAGAACTGGCGGGAGTTTTAATGAGCAGTTCTTC.

Ten or more counts support this clonotype. CDR3: CASSGSGSNTGELFF. CDR3 coding DNA: TGTGCCAGCAGCGGGTCCGGGAGCAACACCGGGGAGCTGTTTTTT. The rearrangement links TRBV9 to TRBJ2-2, with a weak D call TRBD2 (6 bases). Per the germline V gene, CDR1 is SGDLS and CDR2 is YYNGEE. This CDR3 is 15 amino acids long. V was pared by 3 bases and J by 2 bases, with 11 bases between.

Ten or more counts support this clonotype. The CDR3 DNA sequence: TGCAGTGCTAGAGGGCTAGCGGGAGTCTACGAGCAGTACTTC. Translating gives CSARGLAGVYEQYF. The chain couples TRBV20-1 to TRBJ2-7; 10 bases are a match to TRBD2. After removal of 1 base from V and 3 bases from J, the junction contained 3 bases not matched to a gene. CDR3 length: 14 residues. The germline V gene has CDR1 DFQATT and CDR2 SNEGSKA (reference sequence).

At least ten counts were recorded for this clonotype. The V gene is TRBV6-5, the J gene TRBJ1-1, with 10 bases aligning to TRBD1. Germline CDR1 MNHEY, CDR2 SVGAGI. V was pared by 2 bases and J by 2 bases, with 2 bases of the junction left unmatched. CDR3 size: 15 residues. The CDR3, as DNA: TGTGCCAGCAGTTACCAGACAGGGGGCAACACTGAAGCTTTCTTT. Translating gives CASSYQTGGNTEAFF.

This clonotype was seen a handful of times. The rearrangement links TRBV29-1 to TRBJ2-7; D is possibly TRBD1 or TRBD2 (5 bases each). The CDR3 runs to 15 residues. Germline V gene sequence: CDR1 SQVTM, CDR2 ANQGSEA. With 7 bases removed from V and 2 bases from J, the gap between germline ends came to 21 bases. The CDR3: CSALDGTLTTYEQYF. CDR3 nucleotide sequence: TGCAGCGCTCTGGATGGGACCCTGACAACCTACGAGCAGTACTTC.

The gene calls are TRBV11-2 and TRBJ2-7; D unresolved. CDR1 is SGHAT and CDR2 is FQNNGV in the germline V gene. Trimming shortened V by 2 bases and J by 3 bases, and 11 bases separated the two germline ends. CDR3 length: 14 amino acids. The CDR3, as DNA: TGTGCCAGCAGCTTATGGGGATCCCGCTACGAGCAGTACTTC. Protein: CASSLWGSRYEQYF.

This rearrangement joins TRBV6-1 to TRBJ1-3, with D tentatively TRBD1 (6 bases). The CDR3 spans 14 residues. Germline CDR1 is MNHNS and CDR2 is SASEGT. The V and J ends lost 5 bases and 2 bases respectively, with 10 bases between them. CDR3 nucleotides: TGTGCCAGCAGTCCAGGGGCACCTGGAAACACCATATATTTT. Translating it yields CASSPGAPGNTIYF.

This clonotype has a count of ten or more. The chain couples TRBV6-1 to TRBJ1-6; 7 nucleotides match TRBD1. Trimming cost V 6 bases and J 7 bases; bases outside gene matches: 6. The CDR3 is 14 residues long. The germline V gene has CDR1 MNHNS and CDR2 SASEGT. The CDR3 DNA sequence: TGTGCCAGCAGGTCGGGACAGTTAAATTCACCCCTCCACTTT. Amino acids: CASRSGQLNSPLHF.

This clonotype was picked up a small number of times. The V and J genes are TRBV5-8 and TRBJ1-6, with D perhaps matching TRBD1 (6 bases). Per the germline V gene, CDR1 is SGHTS and CDR2 is YDEGEE. The CDR3 sequence is 12 residues long. The germline V and J ends were trimmed by 4 bases and 14 bases, with 13 bases remaining between them. DNA for the CDR3: TGTGCCAGCAGCCAGGACAGTACATCCCTCCACTTT. As protein: CASSQDSTSLHF.

The chain couples TRBV2 to TRBJ1-2; no definite D call. The CDR3 length is 10 residues. The V end lost 8 bases, the J end lost 5 bases, and 6 bases lay between the germline ends. The germline CDR1 and CDR2 sequences are SNHLY and FYNNEI. In DNA form, the CDR3 reads TGTGCCAGCCTCGGTTATGGCTACACCTTC. It encodes CASLGYGYTF.

This clonotype was picked up many times. The V gene is TRBV4-1, the J gene TRBJ1-2, with D possibly matching TRBD1 (6 bases). This CDR3 is 14 amino acids long. CDR1 is MGHRA, CDR2 YSYEKL, per germline. Trimming pared 1 base from V and 8 bases from J, leaving 14 bases between. CDR3 DNA: TGCGCCAGCAGCCAAGCAGGGGAGGGCAGAGGCTACACCTTC. It encodes CASSQAGEGRGYTF.

The rearrangement uses TRBV10-3 and TRBJ2-5; TRBD1 agrees at 9 bases. Germline V lookup: CDR1 ENHRY, CDR2 SYGVKD. V was clipped by 10 bases and J by 9 bases; unmatched bases: 12. The CDR3 loop spans 13 amino acids. In DNA, the CDR3 is TGTGCCAGCAGCGGTACAGGGGGCTCGGCCCAGTACTTC. Translated, it gives CASSGTGGSAQYF.

This clonotype was counted only a few times. The rearrangement joins TRBV10-3 to TRBJ1-6; D gene unclear. The V end lost 8 bases, the J end lost 5 bases, and 4 bases lay between the germline ends. CDR3 length: 11 residues. Germline CDR1 is ENHRY and CDR2 is SYGVKD. The CDR3 is CAIGNNSPLHF. The CDR3 nucleotides read TGTGCCATCGGGAATAATTCACCCCTCCACTTT.

Only one count was recorded for this clonotype. V is TRBV7-8 and J is TRBJ2-5; no clear D gene. CDR3 length equals 13 residues. CDR1 and CDR2 (germline): SGHVS, FQNEAQ. V lost 6 bases to trimming and J lost 4 bases, with 12 bases between them. The CDR3 DNA is TGTGCCAGCAGGGTGGGGTTCCCAGAGACCCAGTACTTC. It encodes CASRVGFPETQYF.

This chain uses TRBV7-3 with TRBJ2-6; D not resolved. The CDR3 is made up of 18 amino acids. Germline CDR1 SGHTA, CDR2 FQGTGA. The V and J ends lost 0 bases and 0 bases respectively, with 12 bases between them. For the CDR3, the DNA is TGTGCCAGCAGCTTAACTCCCCTACGGATCTCTGGGGCCAACGTCCTGACTTTC. Its protein is CASSLTPLRISGANVLTF.

The chain combines TRBV20-1 with TRBJ2-7; possibly TRBD2 for D (6 bases). Trimming pared 7 bases from V and 4 bases from J, leaving 11 bases between. Germline V gene sequence: CDR1 DFQATT, CDR2 SNEGSKA (reference sequence). This CDR3 has 11 amino acids. The CDR3 here is CSVSGEYEQYF. As DNA, the CDR3 is TGCAGTGTCTCGGGGGAGTACGAGCAGTACTTC.

The gene calls are TRBV7-9 and TRBJ2-3, with D unclear. V was cut by 5 bases and J by 6 bases, with 12 bases left in between. Germline lookup yields CDR1 SEHNR and CDR2 FQNEAQ (reference sequence). This CDR3 spans 13 amino acids. In nucleotides, the CDR3 is TGTGCCAGCAGCGCTCAGTATTGGGATACGCAGTATTTT. Residues: CASSAQYWDTQYF.

Note on this clonotype: This may arise from a read error, as a much more abundant clone is one base away. The V call is TRBV25-1, the J call TRBJ2-1, with D perhaps TRBD2 (5 bases). In germline, CDR1 is MGHDK, CDR2 SYGVNS. The CDR3 totals 16 residues. Trimming pared 6 bases from V and 0 bases from J, leaving 15 bases between. The CDR3 bases are TGTGCCAGCAGCCGCCCGGCAGGACTCTCCTACAATGAGCAGTTCTTC. Its translation: CASSRPAGLSYNEQFF.

This clonotype came up once. The chain uses TRBV2 and TRBJ1-5; no reliable D call. Germline values: CDR1 SNHLY, CDR2 FYNNEI. The V gene lost 3 bases and the J gene lost 3 bases, with 9 bases spanning the gap. The CDR3 contains 14 residues. The CDR3 DNA follows: TGTGCCAGCAGTGAGACCGGGCTCAATCAGCCCCAGCATTTT. Its translation is CASSETGLNQPQHF.

This clonotype appeared many times. J is TRBJ2-7 and V is TRBV5-1; no firm D call. Germline CDR1 is SGHRS and CDR2 is YFSETQ. The CDR3 loop spans 14 amino acids. The V gene lost 0 bases and the J gene lost 6 bases, with 13 bases spanning the gap. CDR3 region: CASSLEGSPGEQYF. Here the CDR3 DNA reads TGCGCCAGCAGCTTGGAAGGGTCCCCCGGCGAGCAGTACTTC.